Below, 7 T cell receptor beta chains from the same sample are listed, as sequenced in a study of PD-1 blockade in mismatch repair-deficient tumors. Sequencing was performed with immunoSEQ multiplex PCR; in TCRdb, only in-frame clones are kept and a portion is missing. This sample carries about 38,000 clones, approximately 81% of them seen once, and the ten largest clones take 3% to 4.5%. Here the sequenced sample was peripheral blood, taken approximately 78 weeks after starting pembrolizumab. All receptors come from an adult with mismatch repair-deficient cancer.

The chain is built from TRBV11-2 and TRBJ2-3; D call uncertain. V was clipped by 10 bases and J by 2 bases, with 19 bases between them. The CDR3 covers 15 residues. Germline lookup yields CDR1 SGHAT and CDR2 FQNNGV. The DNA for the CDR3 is TGTGCCACCTTTCTGTCGGTAGGTATCACAGATACGCAGTATTTT. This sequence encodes CATFLSVGITDTQYF.

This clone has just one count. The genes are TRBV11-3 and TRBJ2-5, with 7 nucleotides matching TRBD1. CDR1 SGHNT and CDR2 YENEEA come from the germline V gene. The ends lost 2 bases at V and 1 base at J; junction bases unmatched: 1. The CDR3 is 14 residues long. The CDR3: CASSLRQGQETQYF. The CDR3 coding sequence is TGTGCCAGCAGCTTACGACAGGGCCAAGAGACCCAGTACTTC.

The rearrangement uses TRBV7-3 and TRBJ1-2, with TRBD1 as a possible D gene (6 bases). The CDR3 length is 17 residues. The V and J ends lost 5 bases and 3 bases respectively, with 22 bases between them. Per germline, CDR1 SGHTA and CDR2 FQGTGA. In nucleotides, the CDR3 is TGTGCCAGCAGCCTCAACCGGGACAAGCACCTTTACTATGGCTACACCTTC. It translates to CASSLNRDKHLYYGYTF.

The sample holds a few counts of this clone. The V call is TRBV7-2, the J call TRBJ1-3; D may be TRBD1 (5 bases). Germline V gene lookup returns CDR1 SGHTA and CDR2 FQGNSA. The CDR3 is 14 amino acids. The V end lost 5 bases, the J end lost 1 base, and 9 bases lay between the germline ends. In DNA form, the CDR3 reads TGTGCCAGCAGCCCCCAGGGATCTGGAAACACCATATATTTT. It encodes CASSPQGSGNTIYF. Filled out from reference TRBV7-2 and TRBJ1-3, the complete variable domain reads GAGVSQSPSNKVTEKGKDVELRCDPISGHTALYWYRQSLGQGLEFLIYFQGNSAPDKSGLPSDRFSAERTGGSVSTLTIQRTQQEDSAVYLCASSPQGSGNTIYFGEGSWLTVV.

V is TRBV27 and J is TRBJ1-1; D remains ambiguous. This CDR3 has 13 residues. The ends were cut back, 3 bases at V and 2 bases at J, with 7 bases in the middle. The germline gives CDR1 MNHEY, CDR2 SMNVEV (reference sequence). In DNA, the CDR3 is TGTGCCAGCAGTTTCTTTGTCAACACTGAAGCTTTCTTT. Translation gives CASSFFVNTEAFF.

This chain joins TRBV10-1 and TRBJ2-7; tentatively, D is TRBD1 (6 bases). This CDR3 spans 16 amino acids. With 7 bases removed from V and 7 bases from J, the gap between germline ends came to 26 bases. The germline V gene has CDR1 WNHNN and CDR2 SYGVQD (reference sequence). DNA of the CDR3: TGCGCCAGCACCAACCCGGCGCGGACAGAGGGGTTTGAGCAGTACTTC. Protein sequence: CASTNPARTEGFEQYF.

The CDR3 bases are TGTGCCAGCAGTGATTCCCGGACAGGGTACGAGCAGTACTTC. It encodes CASSDSRTGYEQYF. V is TRBV2 and J is TRBJ2-7; 8 bases align to TRBD1. The CDR3 spans 14 residues. The V gene end was trimmed by 3 bases and the J gene end by 4 bases; junction bases not matched to a gene: 5. Germline V CDR1 and CDR2: SNHLY, FYNNEI.